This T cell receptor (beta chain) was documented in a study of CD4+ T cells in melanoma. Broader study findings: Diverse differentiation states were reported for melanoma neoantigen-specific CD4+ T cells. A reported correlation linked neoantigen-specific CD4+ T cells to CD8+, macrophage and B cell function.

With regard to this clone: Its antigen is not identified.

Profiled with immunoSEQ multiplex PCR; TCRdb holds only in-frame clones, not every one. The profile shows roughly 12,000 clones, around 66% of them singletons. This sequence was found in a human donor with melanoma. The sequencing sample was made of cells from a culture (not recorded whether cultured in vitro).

CDR3 sequence reads: CASSLTTDTQYF. The CDR3 region has the DNA TGCGCCAGCAGCTTGACAACAGATACGCAGTATTTT. The V gene is TRBV5-1, the J gene TRBJ2-3; D gene uncertain. The CDR3 length is 12 residues. The V and J ends lost 1 base and 3 bases respectively, with 3 bases between them. The V gene's germline CDR1 is SGHRS and CDR2 YFSETQ.